These T cell receptor beta chains were read from a single sample in a study of T cell responses to AZD1222 COVID-19 vaccine. The protocol was immunoSEQ multiplex PCR, while the TCRdb copy is restricted to in-frame clones and leaves out a portion. The sample lists some 140,000 clones; around 85% were seen once. The specimen comprised peripheral blood, sampled on day 0 of MenACWY control vaccination. The receptor set was obtained from an adult in good health. The CDR3 runs from the conserved cysteine through the conserved F or W. The D gene is left open where the match is weak. Size tells how often a clone was seen (once, few, many) or the class of an expanded clone, and some rows leave it out.

cdr3_length j_call v_call clone_size d_call cdr3_nt cdr3_aa
15 TRBJ2-7 TRBV10-3 - TRBD1 TGTGCCATCAGTGAGCCGGGACAGGTGAACTACGAGCAGTACTTC CAISEPGQVNYEQYF
14 TRBJ1-3 TRBV6-1 - - TGTGCCAGCAGTGACAGGGTGCCGGGAAACACCATATATTTT CASSDRVPGNTIYF
17 TRBJ1-2 TRBV27 - TRBD1 TGTGCCAGCAGTTCTCGCCCCCGACAGGGGATGGGGTATGGCTACACCTTC CASSSRPRQGMGYGYTF
12 TRBJ1-2 TRBV2 - TRBD1 TGTGCCAGCGCGGGACAGGACTATGGCTACACCTTC CASAGQDYGYTF
13 TRBJ2-2 TRBV12-3/TRBV12-4 - - TGTGCCAGCAGTTTATGGGGCGACGGGGAGCTGTTTTTT CASSLWGDGELFF
15 TRBJ1-1 TRBV18 - - TGTGCCAGCTCAACTCGACGGGGGGCGAACACTGAAGCTTTCTTT CASSTRRGANTEAFF
16 TRBJ2-1 TRBV24-1 - TRBD2 TGTGCCACCAGTGATTTGCAGAGCGGGAGTTACAATGAGCAGTTCTTC CATSDLQSGSYNEQFF
14 TRBJ2-7 TRBV11-3 - - TGTGCCAGCAGATCAACTACTAGGGCCCTTGAGCAGTACTTC CASRSTTRALEQYF
15 TRBJ1-4 TRBV10-3 - TRBD1 TGTGCCATCAGTGAGAAAGGGACAGGGAATGAAAAACTGTTTTTT CAISEKGTGNEKLFF
13 TRBJ1-6 TRBV30 few - TGTGCCTGGAGTGTTCTCCTTTATTCACCCCTCCACTTT CAWSVLLYSPLHF
15 TRBJ1-2 TRBV18 - TRBD1 TGTGCCAGCTCACCATTGGACAGGGTTAACTATGGCTACACCTTC CASSPLDRVNYGYTF
15 TRBJ1-4 TRBV6-5 - TRBD1 TGTGCCAGCAGTTCCCAGGGGGCGCGGTACGAAAAACTGTTTTTT CASSSQGARYEKLFF
18 TRBJ1-4 TRBV7-9 few - TGTGCCAGCAGCCCCCGCAGACAGGAGGGGGAGACTAATGAAAAACTGTTTTTT CASSPRRQEGETNEKLFF
12 TRBJ2-1 TRBV6-5 - - TGTGCCACCCTGGACAGCTTTTATGAGCAGTTCTTC CATLDSFYEQFF
18 TRBJ1-5 TRBV4-1 once TRBD1 TGCGCCAGCAGCCTCGGGGGACAGGGGCCGTATAGCAATCAGCCCCAGCATTTT CASSLGGQGPYSNQPQHF
15 TRBJ1-1 TRBV9 - - TGTGCCAGCAGCGTAGGGCAGGGCGGTGATACTGAAGCTTTCTTT CASSVGQGGDTEAFF
14 TRBJ1-2 TRBV7-2 once - TGTGCCAGCAGCTTACCAGGGGCCAACTATGGCTACACCTTC CASSLPGANYGYTF
17 TRBJ1-5 TRBV21-1 - - TGTGCCAGCAGCAAAGAAATGACAGGGTGGGACAGTCAGCCCCAGCATTTT CASSKEMTGWDSQPQHF
16 TRBJ2-1 TRBV4-1 - TRBD2 TGCGCCAGCAGCCAACCGACTAGCGGGAGGTCCAATGAGCAGTTCTTC CASSQPTSGRSNEQFF
13 TRBJ1-2 TRBV5-1 - - TGCGCCAGCGGGGATGGTGGTGACTATGGCTACACCTTC CASGDGGDYGYTF
15 TRBJ2-7 TRBV19 - - TGTGCCAGTAGTATGTCAGGGTATAGCTCCTACGAGCAGTACTTC CASSMSGYSSYEQYF
15 TRBJ2-2 TRBV7-3 - TRBD2 TGTGCCAGCAGCCGGGGACTAGCGGGCACCGGGGAGCTGTTTTTT CASSRGLAGTGELFF
15 TRBJ2-1 TRBV11-2 - TRBD2 TGTGCCAGCAGCTATACTAGCGGGAGCGGTAATGAGCAGTTCTTC CASSYTSGSGNEQFF
18 TRBJ2-1 TRBV4-1 few TRBD2 TGCGCCAGCAGCCAACTAGCGGGGGTTTCGAGCTCCTACAATGAGCAGTTCTTC CASSQLAGVSSSYNEQFF
13 TRBJ1-3 TRBV6-5 - TRBD1 TGTGCCAGCAGCGACAGGGGGAGAAACACCATATATTTT CASSDRGRNTIYF
15 TRBJ2-2 TRBV14 - TRBD1 TGTGCCAGCAGCCTCGACAGGGGATGGACCGGGGAGCTGTTTTTT CASSLDRGWTGELFF
12 TRBJ1-2 TRBV28 - - TGTGCCACCACTCAGGTTTCCTATGGCTACACCTTC CATTQVSYGYTF
15 TRBJ1-1 TRBV5-1 - TRBD1 TGCGCCAGCAGCTCAGCCGGGACAGAGAACACTGAAGCTTTCTTT CASSSAGTENTEAFF
15 TRBJ1-4 TRBV7-2 - - TGTGCCAGCAGCTTAGAAAGTGCGTCTAATGAAAAACTGTTTTTT CASSLESASNEKLFF
18 TRBJ1-3 TRBV19 - - TGTGCCAGTAGTATAGGCGCAGGGAATCGTTTCTCTGGAAACACCATATATTTT CASSIGAGNRFSGNTIYF
11 TRBJ2-1 TRBV27 - - TGTGCCAGCAGTCCCTCTACCGGTTTGTTCTTC CASSPSTGLFF
14 TRBJ1-1 TRBV6-1 - - TGTGCCAGCAGTGAACGGGGCGCAGGCACTGAAGCTTTCTTT CASSERGAGTEAFF
14 TRBJ1-6 TRBV7-2 once - TGTGCCAGCAGCTTAGCGAAGGGGAATTCACCCCTCCACTTT CASSLAKGNSPLHF
13 TRBJ2-2 TRBV18 few - TGTGCCAGCTCACCACAGAGTTCCGGGGAGCTGTTTTTT CASSPQSSGELFF
12 TRBJ1-1 TRBV28 - TRBD1 TGTGCCACCTTAGTGGGGACAGCCGAAGCTTTCTTT CATLVGTAEAFF
17 TRBJ1-4 TRBV27 - - TGTGCCAGCAGTTTAGCCCCCGGGGGGGCAACTAATGAAAAACTGTTTTTT CASSLAPGGATNEKLFF
14 TRBJ2-3 TRBV6-6 - - TGTGCCAGCAGTTACCCGGAGGTAGGGGATACGCAGTATTTT CASSYPEVGDTQYF
16 TRBJ2-5 TRBV7-8 - - TGTGCCAGCAGCTTAGGCCCCCGGGCGGGGCAAGAGACCCAGTACTTC CASSLGPRAGQETQYF
16 TRBJ1-3 TRBV7-2 - TRBD1 TGTGCCAGCAGCTCGCAGACAGGGTTATCTGGAAACACCATATATTTT CASSSQTGLSGNTIYF
15 TRBJ2-5 TRBV10-2 - - TGCGCCAGCAGTGAGTTGGCGGGTTATGGGGAGACCCAGTACTTC CASSELAGYGETQYF
14 TRBJ1-1 TRBV7-8 - TRBD1 TGTGCCAGCAGCTCGGGACAGGGGAACACTGAAGCTTTCTTT CASSSGQGNTEAFF
12 TRBJ2-2 TRBV29-1 - - TGCAGCGGAGAACAGGGAACCGGGGAGCTGTTTTTT CSGEQGTGELFF
12 TRBJ1-1 TRBV7-3 - - TGTGCCAGCAGCTACGGGAACACTGAAGCTTTCTTT CASSYGNTEAFF
13 TRBJ2-1 TRBV27 - - TGTGCCAGCAGCATCTGGGGTCGGAATGAGCAGTTCTTC CASSIWGRNEQFF
13 TRBJ2-2 TRBV24-1 - TRBD1 TGTGCCACCAGAGACTCAGGGGGCGGGGAGCTGTTTTTT CATRDSGGGELFF
14 TRBJ1-1 TRBV11-2 - - TGTGCCAGCAGCTTAGGCAGTTCGAACACTGAAGCTTTCTTT CASSLGSSNTEAFF
15 TRBJ1-3 TRBV5-6 once - TGTGCCAGCAGCTTCGCCACTCAGGGAGGAAACACCATATATTTT CASSFATQGGNTIYF
13 TRBJ1-3 TRBV11-3 - - TGTGCCAGCAGCTGGACATCCGTTGACACCATATATTTT CASSWTSVDTIYF
15 TRBJ1-3 TRBV29-1 - - TGCAGCGTTGAAGGGAGGGGGGCGGCTGGAAACACCATATATTTT CSVEGRGAAGNTIYF
14 TRBJ1-1 TRBV5-1 - - TGCGCCAGCAGCCGGGAGGGCTCTAACACTGAAGCTTTCTTT CASSREGSNTEAFF
16 TRBJ2-2 TRBV19 - - TGTGCCAGTACCAACCCACCGGGACAAGATACCGGGGAGCTGTTTTTT CASTNPPGQDTGELFF
15 TRBJ2-7 TRBV7-2 - - TGTGCCAGCAGCTTAGGGACTGGGGGTTTAAGGGAGCAGTACTTC CASSLGTGGLREQYF
17 TRBJ2-5 TRBV27 - TRBD2 TGTGCCAGCAGCCAGTGGGTAGCGGGGGACTCCCAAGAGACCCAGTACTTC CASSQWVAGDSQETQYF
12 TRBJ2-7 TRBV11-3 - - TGTGCCAGCAGCATATCCGCCTACGAGCAGTACTTC CASSISAYEQYF
15 TRBJ2-1 TRBV12-5 - TRBD1 TGTGCTAGTGGTTTGACCGGGACAGGGGGCATTGAGCAGTTCTTC CASGLTGTGGIEQFF
12 TRBJ1-5 TRBV28 - - TGTGCCAGCAGTCAGGGAGATCAGCCCCAGCATTTT CASSQGDQPQHF